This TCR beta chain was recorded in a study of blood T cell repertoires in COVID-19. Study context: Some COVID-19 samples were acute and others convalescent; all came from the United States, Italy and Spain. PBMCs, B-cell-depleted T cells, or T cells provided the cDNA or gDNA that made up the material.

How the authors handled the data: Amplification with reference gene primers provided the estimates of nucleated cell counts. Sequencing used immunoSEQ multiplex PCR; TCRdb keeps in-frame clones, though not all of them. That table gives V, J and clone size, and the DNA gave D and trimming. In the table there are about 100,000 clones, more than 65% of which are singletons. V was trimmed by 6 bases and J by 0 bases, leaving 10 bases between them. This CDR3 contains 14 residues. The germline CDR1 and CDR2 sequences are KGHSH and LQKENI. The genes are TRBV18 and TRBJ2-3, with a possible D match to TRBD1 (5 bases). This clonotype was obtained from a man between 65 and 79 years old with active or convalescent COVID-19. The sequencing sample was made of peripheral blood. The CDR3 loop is CASSLTVSTDTQYF. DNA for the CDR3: TGTGCCAGCTCGCTGACAGTTAGCACAGATACGCAGTATTTT. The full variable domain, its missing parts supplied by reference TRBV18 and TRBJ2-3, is NAGVMQNPRHLVRRRGQEARLRCSPMKGHSHVYWYRQLPEEGLKFMVYLQKENIIDESGMPKERFSAEFPKEGPSILRIQQVVRGDSAAYFCASSLTVSTDTQYFGPGTRLTVL.